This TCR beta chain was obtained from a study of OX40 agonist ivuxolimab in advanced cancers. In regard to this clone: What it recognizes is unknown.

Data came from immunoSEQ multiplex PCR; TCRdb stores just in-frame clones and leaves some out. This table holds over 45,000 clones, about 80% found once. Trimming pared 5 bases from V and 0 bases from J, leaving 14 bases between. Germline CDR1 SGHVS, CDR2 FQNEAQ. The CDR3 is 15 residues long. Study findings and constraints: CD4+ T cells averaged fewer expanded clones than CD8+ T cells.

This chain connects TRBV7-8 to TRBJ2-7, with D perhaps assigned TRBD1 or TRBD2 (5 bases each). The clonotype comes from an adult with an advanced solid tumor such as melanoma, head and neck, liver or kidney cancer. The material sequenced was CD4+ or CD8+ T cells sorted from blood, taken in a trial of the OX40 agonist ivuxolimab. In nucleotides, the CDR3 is TGTGCCAGCAGCCAAAACCGGGGCAGCTCCTACGAGCAGTACTTC. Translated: CASSQNRGSSYEQYF.